This TCR beta chain was observed in a study of blood T cell repertoires in COVID-19. Study-wide context: The analysed material was cDNA or gDNA that came from T cells, B-cell-depleted T cells, or PBMCs.

Original processing methods: Estimates of nucleated cell counts were drawn from the amplification of reference gene primers. Profiling relied on immunoSEQ multiplex PCR, and the TCRdb table lists in-frame clones only, not all of them. For V, J and clone size, that table is used; D and trimming come from the DNA. Of approximately 110,000 clones listed, roughly four fifths are singletons. The CDR3 totals 13 residues. Germline loops: CDR1 GTSNPN, CDR2 SVGIG (reference sequence). Trimming shortened V by 4 bases and J by 14 bases, and 18 bases separated the two germline ends. The TCR comes from a man between 70 and 80 years old with acute or convalescent COVID-19. Sequencing input: peripheral blood. The V and J genes are TRBV30 and TRBJ1-6, with D unresolved. The CDR3 DNA follows: TGTGCCTGGAATGGCTACGGGGTCAAGGCCCTCCACTTT. Its protein product is CAWNGYGVKALHF.